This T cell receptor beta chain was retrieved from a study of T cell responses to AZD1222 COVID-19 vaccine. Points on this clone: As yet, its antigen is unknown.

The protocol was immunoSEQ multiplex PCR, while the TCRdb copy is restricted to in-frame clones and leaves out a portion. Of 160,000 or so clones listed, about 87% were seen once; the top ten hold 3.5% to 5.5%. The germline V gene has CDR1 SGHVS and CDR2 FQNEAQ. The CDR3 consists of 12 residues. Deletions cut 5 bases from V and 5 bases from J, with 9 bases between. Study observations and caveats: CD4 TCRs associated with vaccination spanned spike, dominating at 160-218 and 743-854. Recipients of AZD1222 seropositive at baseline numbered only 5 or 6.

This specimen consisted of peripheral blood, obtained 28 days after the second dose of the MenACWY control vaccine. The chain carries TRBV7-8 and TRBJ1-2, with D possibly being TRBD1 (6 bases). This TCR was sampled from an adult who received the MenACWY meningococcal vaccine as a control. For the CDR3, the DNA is TGTGCCAGCAGCCCCGGACAGTATGGCTACACCTTC. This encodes CASSPGQYGYTF.